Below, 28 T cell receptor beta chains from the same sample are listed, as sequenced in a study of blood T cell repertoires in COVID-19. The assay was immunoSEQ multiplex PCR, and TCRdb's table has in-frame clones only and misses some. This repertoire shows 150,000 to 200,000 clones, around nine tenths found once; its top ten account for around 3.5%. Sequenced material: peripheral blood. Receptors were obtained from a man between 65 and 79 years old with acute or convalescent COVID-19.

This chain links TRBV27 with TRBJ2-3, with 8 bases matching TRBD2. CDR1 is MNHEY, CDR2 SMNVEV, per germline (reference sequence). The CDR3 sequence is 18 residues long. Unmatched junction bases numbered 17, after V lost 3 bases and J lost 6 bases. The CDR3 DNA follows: TGTGCCAGCAGTTTCCCCAGCAGGTTCGGGAGGGCCCCCGATACGCAGTATTTT. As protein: CASSFPSRFGRAPDTQYF.

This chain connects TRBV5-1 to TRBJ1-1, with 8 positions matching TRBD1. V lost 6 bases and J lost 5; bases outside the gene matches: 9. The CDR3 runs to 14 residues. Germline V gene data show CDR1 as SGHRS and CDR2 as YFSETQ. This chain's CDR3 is CASTIQGARTEAFF. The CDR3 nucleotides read TGCGCCAGCACGATCCAGGGGGCGAGGACTGAAGCTTTCTTT.

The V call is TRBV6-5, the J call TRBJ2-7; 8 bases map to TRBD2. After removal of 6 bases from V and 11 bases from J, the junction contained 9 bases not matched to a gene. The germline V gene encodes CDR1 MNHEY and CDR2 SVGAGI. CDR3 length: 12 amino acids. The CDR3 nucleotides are TGTGCCAGCAGGACTAGCGCGGGGATGGAGTACTTC. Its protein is CASRTSAGMEYF.

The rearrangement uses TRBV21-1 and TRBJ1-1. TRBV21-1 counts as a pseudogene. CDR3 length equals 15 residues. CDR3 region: CASSKVKTMNTEAFF. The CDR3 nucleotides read TGTGCCAGCAGCAAAGTAAAGACTATGAACACTGAAGCTTTCTTT.

CDR3 in amino acids: CASRGGSSYNEQFF. CDR3 DNA: TGTGCCAGCAGGGGGGGTAGCTCCTACAATGAGCAGTTCTTC. The rearrangement uses TRBV25-1 and TRBJ2-1; a possible D gene is TRBD2 (6 bases). The CDR3 is 14 amino acids. Germline lookup yields CDR1 MGHDK and CDR2 SYGVNS. V lost 6 bases, J lost 0 bases, and 9 bases lay in between.

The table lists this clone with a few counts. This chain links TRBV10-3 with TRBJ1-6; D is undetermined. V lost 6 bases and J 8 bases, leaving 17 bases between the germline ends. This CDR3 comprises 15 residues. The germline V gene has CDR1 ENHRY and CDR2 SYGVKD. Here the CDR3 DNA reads TGTGCCATCAGAGTGACGCTTATCGGAGATTCACCCCTCCACTTT. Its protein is CAIRVTLIGDSPLHF.

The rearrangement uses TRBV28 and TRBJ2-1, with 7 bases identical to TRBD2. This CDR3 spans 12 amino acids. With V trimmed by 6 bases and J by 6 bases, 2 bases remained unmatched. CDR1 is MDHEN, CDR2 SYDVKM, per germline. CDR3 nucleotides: TGTGCCAGCAGGAGACTAGCCAATGAGCAGTTCTTC. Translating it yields CASRRLANEQFF.

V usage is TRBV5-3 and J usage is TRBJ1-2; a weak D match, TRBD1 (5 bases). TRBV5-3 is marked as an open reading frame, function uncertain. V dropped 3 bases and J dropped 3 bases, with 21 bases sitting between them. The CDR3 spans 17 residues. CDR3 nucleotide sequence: TGTGCCAGAAGCTCGATGCAGAAGGGGAGGATTGACTATGGCTACACCTTC. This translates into CARSSMQKGRIDYGYTF.

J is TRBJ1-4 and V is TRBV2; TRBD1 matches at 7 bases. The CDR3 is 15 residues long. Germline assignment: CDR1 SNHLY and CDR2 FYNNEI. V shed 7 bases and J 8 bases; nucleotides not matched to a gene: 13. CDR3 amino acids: CASNTRGGLGEKLFF. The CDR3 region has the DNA TGTGCCAGCAATACACGAGGGGGCCTAGGGGAAAAACTGTTTTTT.

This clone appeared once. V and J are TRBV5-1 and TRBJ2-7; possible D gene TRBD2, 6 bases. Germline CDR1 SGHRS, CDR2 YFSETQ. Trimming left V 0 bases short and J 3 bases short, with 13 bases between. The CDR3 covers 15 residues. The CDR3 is CASSLAGDSRYEQYF. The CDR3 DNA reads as TGCGCCAGCAGCTTGGCGGGGGACTCACGCTACGAGCAGTACTTC.

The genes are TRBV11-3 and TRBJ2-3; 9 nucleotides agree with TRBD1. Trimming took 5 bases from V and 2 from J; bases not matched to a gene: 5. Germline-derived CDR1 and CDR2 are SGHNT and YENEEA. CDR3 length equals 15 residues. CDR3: CASSTGQGLTDTQYF. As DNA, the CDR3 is TGTGCCAGCAGCACGGGACAGGGACTCACAGATACGCAGTATTTT.

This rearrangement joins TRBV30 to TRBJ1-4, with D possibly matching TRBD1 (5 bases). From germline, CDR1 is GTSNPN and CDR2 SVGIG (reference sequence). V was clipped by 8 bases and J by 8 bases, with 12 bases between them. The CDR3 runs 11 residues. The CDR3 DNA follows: TGTGCCGTAGTCAGGGAAGAAAAACTGTTTTTT. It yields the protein CAVVREEKLFF.

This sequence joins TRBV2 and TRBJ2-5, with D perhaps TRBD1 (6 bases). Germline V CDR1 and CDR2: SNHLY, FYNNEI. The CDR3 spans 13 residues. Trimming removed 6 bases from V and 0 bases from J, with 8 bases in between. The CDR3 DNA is TGTGCCAGCAGCCAGGGGTACCAAGAGACCCAGTACTTC. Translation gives CASSQGYQETQYF.

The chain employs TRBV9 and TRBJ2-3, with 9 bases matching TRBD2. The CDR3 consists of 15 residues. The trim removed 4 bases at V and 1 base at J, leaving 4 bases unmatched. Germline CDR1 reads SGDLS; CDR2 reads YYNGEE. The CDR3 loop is CASSPREGRTDTQYF. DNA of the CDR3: TGTGCCAGCAGCCCGCGGGAGGGCCGCACAGATACGCAGTATTTT.

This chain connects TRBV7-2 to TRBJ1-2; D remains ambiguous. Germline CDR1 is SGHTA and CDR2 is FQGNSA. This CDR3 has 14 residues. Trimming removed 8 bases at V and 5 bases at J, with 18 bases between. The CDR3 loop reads CASGQAAQDYGYTF. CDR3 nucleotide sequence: TGTGCCAGCGGTCAGGCAGCCCAAGATTATGGCTACACCTTC.

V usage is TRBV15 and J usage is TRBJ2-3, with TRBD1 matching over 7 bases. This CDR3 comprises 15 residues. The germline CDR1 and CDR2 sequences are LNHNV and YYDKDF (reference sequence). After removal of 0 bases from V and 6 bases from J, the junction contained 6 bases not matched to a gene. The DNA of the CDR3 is TGTGCCACCAGCAGAGATAGAGGGGGCGCGGATACGCAGTATTTT. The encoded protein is CATSRDRGGADTQYF.

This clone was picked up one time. The CDR3, as DNA: TGTGCCAGTAGTACGGACAGGGCTGGGGCCAACGTCCTGACTTTC. Its protein is CASSTDRAGANVLTF. The chain recombines TRBV19 with TRBJ2-6, with 8 bases that match TRBD1. Trimming cost V 4 bases and J 2 bases; bases outside gene matches: 1. CDR3 size: 15 residues. The germline gives CDR1 LNHDA, CDR2 SQIVND (reference sequence).

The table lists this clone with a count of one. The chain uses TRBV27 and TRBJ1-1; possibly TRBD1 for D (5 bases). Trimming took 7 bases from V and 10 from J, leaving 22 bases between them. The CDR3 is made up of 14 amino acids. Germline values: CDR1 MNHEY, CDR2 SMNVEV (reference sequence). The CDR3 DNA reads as TGTGCCAGCACCCCGTTGGGAGGGGCTGGTATAGCTTTCTTT. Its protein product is CASTPLGGAGIAFF.

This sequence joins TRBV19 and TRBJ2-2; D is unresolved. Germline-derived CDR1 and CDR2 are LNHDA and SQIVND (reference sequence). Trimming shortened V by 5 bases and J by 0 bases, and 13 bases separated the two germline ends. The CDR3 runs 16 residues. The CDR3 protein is CASSLYISSNTGELFF. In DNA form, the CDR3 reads TGTGCCAGTAGTCTTTATATATCCTCGAACACCGGGGAGCTGTTTTTT.

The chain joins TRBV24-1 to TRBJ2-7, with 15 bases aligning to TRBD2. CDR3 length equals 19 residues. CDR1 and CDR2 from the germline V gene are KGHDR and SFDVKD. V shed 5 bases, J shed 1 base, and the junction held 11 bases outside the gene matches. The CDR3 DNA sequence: TGTGCCACCAGTGGCCCGGGACAGGGGACTAGCGGGGGGTCCTACGAGCAGTACTTC. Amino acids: CATSGPGQGTSGGSYEQYF.

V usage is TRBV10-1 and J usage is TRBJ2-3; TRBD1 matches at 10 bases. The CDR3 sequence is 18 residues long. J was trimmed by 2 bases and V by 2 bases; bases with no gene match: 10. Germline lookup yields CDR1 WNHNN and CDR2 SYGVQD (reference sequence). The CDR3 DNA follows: TGCGCCAGCAGTGAGACGGGACAGGGGAAAGGGAACACAGATACGCAGTATTTT. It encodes CASSETGQGKGNTDTQYF.

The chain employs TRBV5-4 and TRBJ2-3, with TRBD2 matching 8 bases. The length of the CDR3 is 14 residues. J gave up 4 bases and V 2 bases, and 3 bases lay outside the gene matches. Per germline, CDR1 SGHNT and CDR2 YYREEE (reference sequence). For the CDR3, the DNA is TGTGCCAGCAGCTTTACTAGCGGCTCAGATACGCAGTATTTT. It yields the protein CASSFTSGSDTQYF.

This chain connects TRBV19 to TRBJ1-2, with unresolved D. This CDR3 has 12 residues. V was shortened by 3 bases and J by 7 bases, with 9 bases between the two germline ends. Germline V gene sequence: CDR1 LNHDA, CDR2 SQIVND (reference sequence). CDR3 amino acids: CASSIRERGYTF. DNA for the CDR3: TGTGCCAGTAGTATCCGGGAACGTGGCTACACCTTC. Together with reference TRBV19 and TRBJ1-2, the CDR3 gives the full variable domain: DGGITQSPKYLFRKEGQNVTLSCEQNLNHDAMYWYRQDPGQGLRLIYYSQIVNDFQKGDIAEGYSVSREKKESFPLTVTSAQKNPTAFYLCASSIRERGYTFGSGTRLTVV.

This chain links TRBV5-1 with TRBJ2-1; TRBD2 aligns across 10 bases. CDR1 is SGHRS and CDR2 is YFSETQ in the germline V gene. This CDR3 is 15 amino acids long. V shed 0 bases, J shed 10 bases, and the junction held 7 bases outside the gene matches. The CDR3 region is CASSLGSGGAGEQFF. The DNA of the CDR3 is TGCGCCAGCAGCTTGGGAAGCGGGGGGGCCGGGGAGCAGTTCTTC. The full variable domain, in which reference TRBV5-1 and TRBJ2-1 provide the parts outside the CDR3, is KAGVTQTPRYLIKTRGQQVTLSCSPISGHRSVSWYQQTPGQGLQFLFEYFSETQRNKGNFPGRFSGRQFSNSRSEMNVSTLELGDSALYLCASSLGSGGAGEQFFGPGTRLTVL.

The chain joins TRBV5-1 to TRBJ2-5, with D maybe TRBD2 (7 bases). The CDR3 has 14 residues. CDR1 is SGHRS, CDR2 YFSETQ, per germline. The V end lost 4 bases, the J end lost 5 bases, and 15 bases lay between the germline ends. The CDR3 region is CASSPRGAGETQYF. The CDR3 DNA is TGCGCCAGCAGCCCTCGGGGGGCCGGGGAGACCCAGTACTTC.

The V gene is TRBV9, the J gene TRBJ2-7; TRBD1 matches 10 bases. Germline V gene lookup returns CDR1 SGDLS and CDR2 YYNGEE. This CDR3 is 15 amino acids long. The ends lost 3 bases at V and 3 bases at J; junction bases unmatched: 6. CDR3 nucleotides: TGTGCCAGCAGCGGAAGGGACAGGGGAAGCTACGAGCAGTACTTC. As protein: CASSGRDRGSYEQYF.

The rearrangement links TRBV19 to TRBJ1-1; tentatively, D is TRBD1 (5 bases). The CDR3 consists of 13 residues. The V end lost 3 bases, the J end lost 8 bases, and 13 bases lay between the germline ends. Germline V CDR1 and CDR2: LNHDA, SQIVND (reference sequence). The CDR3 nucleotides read TGTGCCAGTAGTATTAATGGGGCGGTGGAAGCTTTCTTT. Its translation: CASSINGAVEAFF.

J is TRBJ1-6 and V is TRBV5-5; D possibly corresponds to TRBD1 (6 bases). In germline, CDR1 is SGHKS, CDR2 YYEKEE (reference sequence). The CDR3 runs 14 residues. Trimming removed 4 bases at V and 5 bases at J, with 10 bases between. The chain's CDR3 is CASSPTGNNSPLHF. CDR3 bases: TGTGCCAGCAGCCCAACAGGGAATAATTCACCCCTCCACTTT.